The T cell receptor beta chain under discussion was sequenced for a study of T cell repertoires in cytomegalovirus infection. CDR3 size: 13 residues. Germline V lookup: CDR1 SEHNR, CDR2 FQNEAQ (reference sequence). The J segment lost 3 bases and the V segment lost 11 bases, leaving 6 bases of the junction unmatched. This clonotype was picked up a small number of times. The antigen remains unidentified. TCRdb reprocessed the reads via MiXCR and lists one record per CDR3 protein. The sample yields about 180,000 distinct CDR3 sequences, roughly 20% seen once. The sequences come from CD8+ T cells from cultured PBMCs, collected from culture after CMV antigen stimulation. The rearrangement joins TRBV7-9 to TRBJ1-1, with 10 bases that match TRBD1. This TCR derives from a human donor in good health (CMV status not recorded). Some clones in this sample may be carry-over from other donors' samples. The CDR3 loop is CAWEGTGDTEAFF. The CDR3 nucleotides are TGTGCCTGGGAGGGGACAGGGGACACTGAAGCTTTCTTT.